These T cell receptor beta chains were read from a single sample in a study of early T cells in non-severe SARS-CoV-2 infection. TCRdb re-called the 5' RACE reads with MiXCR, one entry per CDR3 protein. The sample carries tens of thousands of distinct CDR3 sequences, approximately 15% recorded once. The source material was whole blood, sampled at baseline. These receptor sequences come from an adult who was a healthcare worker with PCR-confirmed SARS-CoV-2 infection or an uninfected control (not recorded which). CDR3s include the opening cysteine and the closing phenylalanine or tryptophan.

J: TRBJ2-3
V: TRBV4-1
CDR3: CASMGLSGTHTDTQYF

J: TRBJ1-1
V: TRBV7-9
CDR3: CASSTSQGPTEAFF

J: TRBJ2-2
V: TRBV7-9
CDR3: CASSSSGRADGELFF

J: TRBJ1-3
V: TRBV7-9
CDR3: CASSLRDRGSGNTIYF

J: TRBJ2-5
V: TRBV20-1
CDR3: CSARLAGGRETQYF

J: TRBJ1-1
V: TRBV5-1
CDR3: CASTLGQGTEAFF

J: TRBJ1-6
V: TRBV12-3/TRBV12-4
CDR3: CASSLDRVSHSPLHF

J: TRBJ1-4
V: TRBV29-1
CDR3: CSVDNRDGEKLFF

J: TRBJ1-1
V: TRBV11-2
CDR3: CASSVLRGTGDTEAFF

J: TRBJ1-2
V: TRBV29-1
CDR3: CSVGSPGWANYGYTF

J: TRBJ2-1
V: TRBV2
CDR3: CAIHLQGGSYNEQFF

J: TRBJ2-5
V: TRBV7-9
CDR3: CASQNGAETQYF

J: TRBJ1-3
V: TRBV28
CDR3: CASSPWLSGNTIYF

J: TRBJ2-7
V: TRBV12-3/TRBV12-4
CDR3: CASSPGVTYEQYF

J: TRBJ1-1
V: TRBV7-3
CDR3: CASSLIGRTEAFF

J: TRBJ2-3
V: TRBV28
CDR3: CASSSGPGVRDTQYF

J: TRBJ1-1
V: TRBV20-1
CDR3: CSARDAGVLNTEAFF

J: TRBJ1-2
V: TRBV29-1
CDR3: CSVTGDGYTF

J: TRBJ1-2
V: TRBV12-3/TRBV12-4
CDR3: CASSLVRDGYTF

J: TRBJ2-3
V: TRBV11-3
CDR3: CASSSGGATDTQYF

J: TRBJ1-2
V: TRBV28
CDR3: CASSNRGAYGYTF

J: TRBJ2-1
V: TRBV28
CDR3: CASRRTGVGDYNEQFF

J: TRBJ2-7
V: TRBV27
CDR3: CASGGTGGFEQYF

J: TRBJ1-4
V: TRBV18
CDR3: CASSPSADEKLFF

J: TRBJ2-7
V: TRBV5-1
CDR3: CASSAGTGRGEQYF

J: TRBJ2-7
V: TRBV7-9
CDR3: CASSLPPGTGGRREQYF

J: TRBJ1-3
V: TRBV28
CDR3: CASREGNRGNTIYF

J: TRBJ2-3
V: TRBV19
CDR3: CASSHSGTDADTQYF

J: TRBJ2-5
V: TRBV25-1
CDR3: CASSEITGTAQETQYF

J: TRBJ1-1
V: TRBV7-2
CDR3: CASSSSGKAEAFF

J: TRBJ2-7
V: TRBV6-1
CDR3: CASSGQVKDEQYF

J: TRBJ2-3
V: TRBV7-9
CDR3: CASSFSTSTDTQYF

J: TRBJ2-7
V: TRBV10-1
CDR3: CASSESLGEQYF

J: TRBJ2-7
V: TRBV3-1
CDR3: CASSQDLLGSLYEQYF

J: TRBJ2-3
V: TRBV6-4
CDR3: CASSDRAGGTDTQYF

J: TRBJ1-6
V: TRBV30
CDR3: CAWSLDLASSPLHF

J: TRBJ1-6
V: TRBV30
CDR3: CAWSEGVGSPLHF

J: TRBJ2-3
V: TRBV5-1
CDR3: CASSLDGATDTQYF

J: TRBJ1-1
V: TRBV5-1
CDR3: CASSKGDGDTEAFF

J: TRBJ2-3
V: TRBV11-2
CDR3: CASSQSTDTQYF

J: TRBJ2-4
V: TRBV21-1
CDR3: CASSKVGLAVAKNIQYF

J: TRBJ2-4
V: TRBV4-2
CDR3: CASSQDWTSGRLGENIQYF

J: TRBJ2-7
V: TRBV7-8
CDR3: CASSFEGHPLYEQYF

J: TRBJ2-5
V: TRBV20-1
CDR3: CSARVTSGGETQYF

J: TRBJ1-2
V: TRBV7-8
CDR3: CASSLAEGNGYGYTF

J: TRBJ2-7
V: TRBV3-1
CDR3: CASSHTGGLSLEQYF

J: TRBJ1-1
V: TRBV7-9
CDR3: CATSWEGVGTEAFF

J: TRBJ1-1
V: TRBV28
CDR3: CASSSWDSTEAFF

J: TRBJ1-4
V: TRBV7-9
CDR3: CASREGFGEKLFF